This is a list of T cell receptor beta chains from one sample in a study of regulatory T cells in long-lasting Graves disease. TCRdb re-derived calls from the multiplex PCR reads in MiXCR, one entry per CDR3 protein. The sample lists about 620,000 distinct CDR3 sequences, 15% to 20% occurring once. Another study also made use of these data, one on T cells in Graves' hyperthyroidism and ophthalmopathy.

Here the sequenced sample was peripheral blood mononuclear cells (PBMCs), taken at new diagnosis, from a patient treated with antithyroid drugs. These receptors were obtained from a woman aged 25-40 years with Graves disease. The CDR3 runs from the conserved cysteine through the conserved F or W. Not every row has a clone size; where given, it reads once, few, many or a size class.

few	TRBV15	TRBJ1-6	CATSRDVSYSPLHF
.	TRBV6-9	TRBJ2-7	CASSDSGYEQYF
.	TRBV9	TRBJ2-5	CASSSGTTSGSETQYF
few	TRBV9	TRBJ1-2	CASTSGRNYGYTF
many	TRBV29-1	TRBJ2-1	CSVETEAPSHYNEQFF
many	TRBV7-8	TRBJ2-1	CASSQTSKSSYNEQFF
many	TRBV2	TRBJ2-4	CASSSRDLAKNIQYF
many	TRBV2	TRBJ2-7	CASRTGRMNYEQYF
few	TRBV11-1	TRBJ1-1	CASSSVDRVISEAFF
.	TRBV6-1	TRBJ1-5	CAAEAVYNNQPQHF
many	TRBV27	TRBJ1-2	CATAQGGNYGYTF
few	TRBV6-2/TRBV6-3	TRBJ1-2	CASSPITGGDYGYTF
many	TRBV12-3/TRBV12-4	TRBJ1-1	CASSFVGGSEAFF
few	TRBV6-1	TRBJ2-3	CASSRQGGSTDTQYF
many	TRBV6-1	TRBJ2-5	CASVRSRTETQYF
many	TRBV6-5	TRBJ1-6	CASSSGGRRSLYSPLHF
.	TRBV20-1	TRBJ1-5	CSARADHSVGNQPQHF
few	TRBV18	TRBJ2-1	CASSAPAWVSAYNEQFF
.	TRBV24-1	TRBJ2-3	CATSDLQGGADTQYF
many	TRBV11-2	TRBJ2-3	CASSLIHNTDTQYF
.	TRBV28	TRBJ1-2	CASIYQPGGALYGYTF
.	TRBV2	TRBJ1-3	CASSSVTGGNTIYF
many	TRBV20-1	TRBJ1-2	CSARQYSNYGYTF
.	TRBV7-9	TRBJ2-7	CASSSPSGVGFREQYF
.	TRBV11-1	TRBJ2-7	CASSFKWTDRKSSYEQYF
few	TRBV18	TRBJ2-1	CASSQDRGRGGVNEQFF
.	TRBV4-3	TRBJ1-3	CASSGVSRSGNTIYF
many	TRBV30	TRBJ1-1	CAWREKQTGRTEAFF
many	TRBV6-5	TRBJ2-2	CASSFNAGPTAPGELFF
.	TRBV28	TRBJ2-3	CASSLAATLGDTQYF
.	TRBV24-1	TRBJ2-5	CATSDPPGQDSQETQYF
many	TRBV20-1	TRBJ1-1	CSARDLGTVNTEAFF
.	TRBV5-1	TRBJ2-7	CASSFRASSYEQYF
many	TRBV20-1	TRBJ2-5	CSAPGLALEETQYF
many	TRBV11-2	TRBJ2-2	CASSLELGRAGSNTGELFF
.	TRBV4-2	TRBJ2-7	CASSQDVSQGWDEQYF
many	TRBV2	TRBJ2-5	CASSDSGDSQATQYF
many	TRBV20-1	TRBJ1-1	CSALWQTSTEAFF
many	TRBV28	TRBJ1-2	CASSFKGGLGYTF
few	TRBV20-1	TRBJ1-6	CSAHPQGGNSPLHF
many	TRBV2	TRBJ1-1	CASRGNGPEAFF
many	TRBV7-2	TRBJ2-3	CASSPGPWGPDTQYF
.	TRBV28	TRBJ2-1	CASSFGTRNEQFF
few	TRBV5-4	TRBJ2-1	CAGSLSSYNEQFF